The 2 T cell receptor beta chains listed next were all sequenced from one sample in a study of T cells in Graves' hyperthyroidism and ophthalmopathy. TCR beta CDR3 sequences were amplified from RNA transcripts. Initially, a first-round RT-PCR of the TCR CDR3 employed the HTBI primer set. TCRdb fed the multiplex PCR reads into MiXCR, producing one record per CDR3 protein. This sample carries approximately 400,000 distinct CDR3 sequences, more than 12% of them seen once, and the ten largest clones take less than 20%. Sequences were obtained from blood. These receptors came from a woman in her twenties or thirties with Graves' ophthalmopathy.

This clonotype was counted at least ten times. J is TRBJ1-6 and V is TRBV4-2; D is undetermined. V lost 0 bases and J 13 bases, leaving 16 bases between the germline ends. This CDR3 is 15 amino acids long. Germline V gene sequence: CDR1 LGHNA, CDR2 YNFKEQ. This chain's CDR3 is CASSQDAGLGDPLHF. In DNA form, the CDR3 reads TGTGCCAGCAGCCAAGATGCGGGTTTAGGTGACCCCCTCCACTTT.

This clonotype was counted ten times or more. V usage is TRBV5-6 and J usage is TRBJ1-2; D possibly corresponds to TRBD1 (5 bases). The CDR3 contains 14 residues. The germline CDR1 and CDR2 sequences are SGHDT and YYEEEE. Trimming pared 0 bases from V and 4 bases from J, leaving 10 bases between. The CDR3 reads CASSLGGLSYGYTF. The CDR3 DNA reads TGTGCCAGCAGCTTGGGGGGACTTAGCTATGGCTACACCTTC.